The 12 T cell receptor beta chains below come from one sample, sequenced in a study of OX40 agonist ivuxolimab in advanced cancers. Libraries were prepared by immunoSEQ multiplex PCR; TCRdb keeps only in-frame clonotypes and omits some of them. The repertoire holds under 75,000 clones, with 85% to 90% as singletons. The sample here was CD4+ or CD8+ T cells sorted from blood, taken in a trial of the OX40 agonist ivuxolimab. These receptors came from an adult with an advanced solid tumor such as melanoma, head and neck, liver or kidney cancer.

The chain recombines TRBV7-8 with TRBJ2-2, with D unclear. The germline CDR1 and CDR2 sequences are SGHVS and FQNEAQ. The CDR3 length is 11 residues. Trimming shortened V by 5 bases and J by 4 bases, and 2 bases separated the two germline ends. The CDR3 coding sequence is TGTGCCAGCAGCCGCACCGGGGAGCTGTTTTTT. Its translation: CASSRTGELFF.

J is TRBJ1-4 and V is TRBV5-1; no firm D call. Germline V gene lookup returns CDR1 SGHRS and CDR2 YFSETQ. Trimming took off 1 base at V and 8 bases at J, with 15 bases between the two ends. The CDR3 totals 15 residues. The CDR3 spells CASSLLSGGGEKLFF. In DNA form, the CDR3 reads TGCGCCAGCAGCTTGTTATCGGGTGGAGGAGAAAAACTGTTTTTT.

This rearrangement joins TRBV6-7 to TRBJ1-2; no firm D call. TRBV6-7 is placed among ORFs of uncertain function. V gave up 5 bases and J gave up 7 bases, with 11 bases separating them. The CDR3 covers 12 residues. In nucleotides, the CDR3 is TGTGCCAGCAGTCCTAGTCCGCTTGGCTACACCTTC. Protein: CASSPSPLGYTF.

The chain is built from TRBV18 and TRBJ1-1, with D tentatively TRBD1 (6 bases). Germline values: CDR1 KGHSH, CDR2 LQKENI. This CDR3 is 14 amino acids long. With 2 bases removed from V and 4 bases from J, the gap between germline ends came to 11 bases. The CDR3 nucleotides are TGTGCCAGCTCACCAGAGATCAGGGGCACTGAAGCTTTCTTT. This codes for CASSPEIRGTEAFF.

The rearrangement links TRBV4-1 to TRBJ1-6; 7 positions match TRBD1. V gave up 1 base and J gave up 10 bases; unmatched junction bases: 7. Germline V CDR1 and CDR2: MGHRA, YSYEKL. The CDR3 contains 15 residues. The CDR3 DNA follows: TGCGCCAGCAGCCAAGCCCGACAGGGAAGATCACCCCTCCACTTT. This encodes CASSQARQGRSPLHF.

The CDR3 loop reads CASSLLGTRGPQHF. CDR3 DNA sequence: TGTGCCAGCAGTTTACTGGGTACCCGGGGGCCCCAGCATTTT. V gene TRBV27 combines with J gene TRBJ1-5; D gene uncertain. The germline gives CDR1 MNHEY, CDR2 SMNVEV (reference sequence). The CDR3 has 14 amino acids. Trimming shortened V by 2 bases and J by 9 bases, and 14 bases separated the two germline ends.

The V gene is TRBV6-6, the J gene TRBJ2-5; unclear D gene. V lost 2 bases and J lost 1, with 11 bases in between. CDR3 length: 15 amino acids. CDR1 is MNHNY, CDR2 SVGAGI, per germline (reference sequence). This CDR3 reads CASSYERRSQETQYF. CDR3 nucleotides: TGTGCCAGCAGTTACGAAAGACGCAGCCAAGAGACCCAGTACTTC.

The chain joins TRBV5-4 to TRBJ2-5; 9 positions agree with TRBD1. CDR1 and CDR2 (germline): SGHNT, YYREEE (reference sequence). V shed 4 bases and J 4 bases; nucleotides not matched to a gene: 8. The CDR3 extends over 15 amino acids. CDR3 DNA sequence: TGTGCCAGCAGCCCACTTACGACAGGGGGAGAGACCCAGTACTTC. Protein product: CASSPLTTGGETQYF.

The chain has TRBV19 and TRBJ1-5; possible D gene TRBD1, 5 bases. Per the germline V gene, CDR1 is LNHDA and CDR2 is SQIVND (reference sequence). The CDR3 has 13 amino acids. Between the trimmed V and J ends, which lost 8 bases and 2 bases, there was a span of 10 bases. The CDR3: CASGGTGNQPQHF. CDR3 sequence (DNA): TGTGCCAGTGGAGGGACGGGCAATCAGCCCCAGCATTTT.

The CDR3 reads CASSPSGTRANYGYTF. The CDR3 bases are TGTGCCAGCTCACCAAGCGGGACCCGAGCTAACTATGGCTACACCTTC. The chain carries TRBV18 and TRBJ1-2; D might be TRBD1 (5 bases). This CDR3 contains 16 residues. Germline V gives CDR1 KGHSH, CDR2 LQKENI. The ends were cut back, 2 bases at V and 0 bases at J, with 13 bases in the middle. Supplemented by reference TRBV18 and TRBJ1-2, the full variable domain reads NAGVMQNPRHLVRRRGQEARLRCSPMKGHSHVYWYRQLPEEGLKFMVYLQKENIIDESGMPKERFSAEFPKEGPSILRIQQVVRGDSAAYFCASSPSGTRANYGYTFGSGTRLTVV.

This chain uses TRBV5-6 with TRBJ2-5, with D uncertain. Deletions cut 4 bases from V and 3 bases from J, with 16 bases between. The germline CDR1 and CDR2 sequences are SGHDT and YYEEEE. The CDR3 sequence is 15 residues long. The CDR3 coding sequence is TGTGCCAGCAGCCCGCGTGCAGAAATTGAAGAGACCCAGTACTTC. Protein product: CASSPRAEIEETQYF.

This chain uses TRBV6-6 with TRBJ2-7; no definite D call. Trimming stripped 2 bases from V and 0 bases from J, with 14 bases between. Looked up from germline, CDR1 is MNHNY and CDR2 is SVGAGI (reference sequence). CDR3 length: 16 residues. Written as DNA, the CDR3 is TGTGCCAGCAGTTACGAATTCCGACTTAGCTCCTACGAGCAGTACTTC. Amino acid sequence: CASSYEFRLSSYEQYF.